The following is a TCR beta chain sequence with its context. This record comes from a study of blood T cell repertoires in COVID-19. Study-level information: PBMCs, B-cell-depleted T cells, or T cells provided the cDNA or gDNA that made up the material.

CDR3 length: 14 amino acids. The V end was cut by 2 bases, the J end by 5 bases, with 12 bases between. CDR1 MNHEY and CDR2 SMNVEV come from the germline V gene (reference sequence). Sequencing was performed with immunoSEQ multiplex PCR; in TCRdb, only in-frame clones are kept and a portion is missing. The sample holds roughly 100,000 clones, about 91% seen once. The sequenced sample consisted of peripheral blood. This sequence was found in a man aged 18 to 30 with acute or convalescent COVID-19. V and J are TRBV27 and TRBJ1-2, with a possible D match to TRBD1 (5 bases). The CDR3 loop is CASSLGTGNYGYTF. CDR3 in DNA: TGTGCCAGCAGTTTAGGGACTGGTAATTATGGCTACACCTTC.